This record covers a single T cell receptor (beta chain). This record belongs to a study of cytomegalovirus exposure and HLA in healthy donors. The primer mix had 60 Vbeta and 13 Jbeta primers. TCRdb keeps only in-frame clones here, not all; method: immunoSEQ multiplex PCR. The sample consists of roughly 100,000 clones, 60% to 85% of them appearing once. V lost 0 bases and J 1 base, leaving 6 bases between the germline ends. The CDR3 extends over 14 amino acids. CDR1 and CDR2 from the germline V gene are MNHNY and SVGAGI (reference sequence). This chain uses TRBV6-6 with TRBJ1-1, with a weak D call TRBD1 (6 bases). Sample: PBMCs. The sequence derives from a woman between 40 and 50 years old in good health and CMV-seronegative. The CDR3 protein is CASSYSTGNTEAFF. CDR3 in DNA: TGTGCCAGCAGTTACTCGACAGGGAACACTGAAGCTTTCTTT.